The clone carrying this T cell receptor beta chain showed up just once. What it binds is unknown. With 5 bases removed from V and 0 bases from J, the gap between germline ends came to 11 bases. Looked up from germline, CDR1 is MNHEY and CDR2 is SVGAGI. This CDR3 is built from 15 residues. PCR primers comprised 60 Vbeta and 13 Jbeta primers. This table comes from immunoSEQ multiplex PCR, and its TCRdb copy is limited to in-frame clones, with some not included. This sample yields over 55,000 clones, of which less than 75% are seen a single time; 6.5% to 8% belongs to the top ten. The sample belongs to a study of cytomegalovirus exposure and HLA in healthy donors. Points from the study as a whole: The authors later found TCR association rates varying by HLA locus, with DRB1 most and HLA-C fewest. Several of the most significant clusters appeared, in a later analysis, to be linked to common viral pathogens.

Sequenced input: PBMCs. The rearrangement uses TRBV6-5 and TRBJ1-5, with D unresolved. This TCR derives from a man aged 35-49 years in good health and CMV-seropositive. The CDR3 coding sequence is TGTGCCAGCAGTCCTAGCGGGTATAGCAATCAGCCCCAGCATTTT. Amino acids: CASSPSGYSNQPQHF.